This T cell receptor beta chain was documented in a study of blood T cell repertoires in COVID-19. This table comes from immunoSEQ multiplex PCR, and its TCRdb copy is limited to in-frame clones, with some not included. The sample yields some 130,000 clones, over 75% seen once. This CDR3 contains 14 residues. Germline CDR1 reads SGHDT; CDR2 reads YYEEEE. Germline trimming cut 6 bases from V and 3 bases from J; bases unmatched to any gene: 5. Sequencing input: peripheral blood. The clonotype originates from a man at least 80 years old with acute or convalescent COVID-19. The chain employs TRBV5-6 and TRBJ1-2, with 10 bases identical to TRBD1. The CDR3 spells CASITDRGHYGYTF. The CDR3 region has the DNA TGTGCCAGCATAACCGACAGGGGGCACTATGGCTACACCTTC.